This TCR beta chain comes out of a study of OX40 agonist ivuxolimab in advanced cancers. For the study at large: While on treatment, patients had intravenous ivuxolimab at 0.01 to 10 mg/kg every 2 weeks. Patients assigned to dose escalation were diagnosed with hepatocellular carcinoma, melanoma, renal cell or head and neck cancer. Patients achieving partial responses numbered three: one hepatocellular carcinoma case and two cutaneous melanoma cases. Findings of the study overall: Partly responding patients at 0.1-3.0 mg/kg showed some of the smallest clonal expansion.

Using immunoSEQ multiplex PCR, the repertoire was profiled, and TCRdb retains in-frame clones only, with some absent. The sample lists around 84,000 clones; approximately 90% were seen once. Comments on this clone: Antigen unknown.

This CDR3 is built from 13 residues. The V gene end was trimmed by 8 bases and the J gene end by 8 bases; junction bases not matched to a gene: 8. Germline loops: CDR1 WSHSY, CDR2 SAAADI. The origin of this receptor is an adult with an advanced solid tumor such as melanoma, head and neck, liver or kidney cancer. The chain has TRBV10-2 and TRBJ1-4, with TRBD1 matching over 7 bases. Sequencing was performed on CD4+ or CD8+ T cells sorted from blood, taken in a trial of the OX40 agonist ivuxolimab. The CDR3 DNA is TGCGCCAGCCAGGGGGGGCCGGGGGAAAAACTGTTTTTT. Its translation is CASQGGPGEKLFF.